Shown below are 5 T cell receptor beta chains from a single sample sequenced in a study of blood T cell repertoires in COVID-19. TCRdb's copy holds only in-frame clones and misses some; the assay was immunoSEQ multiplex PCR. This table has about 130,000 clones, 84% appearing once. Sequencing was carried out using peripheral blood. The receptor set was obtained from a woman of 80 years or more with acute or convalescent COVID-19.

The chain recombines TRBV18 with TRBJ2-1, with 8 positions matching TRBD2. V was pared by 2 bases and J by 7 bases, with 7 bases of the junction left unmatched. The CDR3 runs to 15 residues. CDR1 and CDR2 from the germline V gene are KGHSH and LQKENI. The CDR3 protein is CASSPSGGVGNEQFF. The CDR3 nucleotides are TGTGCCAGCTCACCAAGCGGGGGAGTGGGGAATGAGCAGTTCTTC.

The chain joins TRBV5-8 to TRBJ2-5, with 7 bases matching TRBD1. Germline V gene data show CDR1 as SGHTS and CDR2 as YDEGEE. The CDR3 is 16 amino acids. Losses at the gene ends were 0 bases for V and 2 bases for J; bases not matched to a gene: 7. For the CDR3, the DNA is TGTGCCAGCAGCTTGGGAATTGGACAGGTTCAAGAGACCCAGTACTTC. It is translated as CASSLGIGQVQETQYF.

This chain connects TRBV2 to TRBJ1-5, with 7 positions matching TRBD1. The CDR3 runs 15 residues. Trimming took 5 bases from V and 0 from J; bases not matched to a gene: 4. Germline V CDR1 and CDR2: SNHLY, FYNNEI. The CDR3 here is CASSSTGNSNQPQHF. In nucleotides, the CDR3 is TGTGCCAGCAGTTCGACAGGGAATAGCAATCAGCCCCAGCATTTT.

The V call is TRBV7-8, the J call TRBJ2-5; D gene ambiguous. This CDR3 has 13 amino acids. Trimming removed 0 bases from V and 7 bases from J, with 9 bases in between. Germline assignment: CDR1 SGHVS and CDR2 FQNEAQ. The CDR3 DNA reads TGTGCCAGCAGCTTAGCGACAACCGGGACCCAGTACTTC. Translation: CASSLATTGTQYF. The entire variable domain, with the rest obtained from reference TRBV7-8 and TRBJ2-5, is as follows: GAGVSQSPRYKVAKRGQDVALRCDPISGHVSLFWYQQALGQGPEFLTYFQNEAQLDKSGLPSDRFFAERPEGSVSTLKIQRTQQEDSAVYLCASSLATTGTQYFGPGTRLLVL.

The V call is TRBV5-8, the J call TRBJ1-4; 10 bases fit TRBD1. The CDR3 runs 15 residues. Trimming cost V 4 bases and J 8 bases; bases outside gene matches: 8. From germline, CDR1 is SGHTS and CDR2 YDEGEE. CDR3 protein: CASSPGTGEGEKLFF. DNA for the CDR3: TGTGCCAGCAGCCCCGGGACAGGGGAGGGAGAAAAACTGTTTTTT. Drawing the rest from reference TRBV5-8 and TRBJ1-4, the complete variable domain is EAGVTQSPTHLIKTRGQQATLRCSPISGHTSVYWYQQALGLGLQFLLWYDEGEERNRGNFPPRFSGRQFPNYSSELNVNALELEDSALYLCASSPGTGEGEKLFFGSGTQLSVL.